The 16 T cell receptor beta chains below were found in one sample sequenced in a study of T cells after posttransplantation cyclophosphamide. The assay was immunoSEQ multiplex PCR, and TCRdb's table has in-frame clones only and misses some. The data show around 47,000 clones, 94% seen once. Sequenced: PBMCs. The receptors were sampled from a woman aged 30 to 39 in good health and a related stem cell transplant donor.

The chain uses TRBV7-9 and TRBJ2-5, with D unresolved. The CDR3 runs 14 residues. The V gene lost 5 bases and the J gene lost 2 bases, with 12 bases spanning the gap. Germline loops: CDR1 SEHNR, CDR2 FQNEAQ (reference sequence). Here the CDR3 reads CASSPLAQQETQYF. The CDR3 bases are TGTGCCAGCAGCCCCTTGGCCCAACAAGAGACCCAGTACTTC.

The CDR3 is CASSLVPRASDEQFF. CDR3 coding DNA: TGTGCCAGCAGCTTAGTGCCCCGCGCGTCCGATGAGCAGTTCTTC. This sequence joins TRBV7-9 and TRBJ2-1; D unclear. The germline gives CDR1 SEHNR, CDR2 FQNEAQ (reference sequence). The CDR3 extends over 15 amino acids. The ends were cut back, 1 base at V and 8 bases at J, with 15 bases in the middle.

This sequence joins TRBV5-8 and TRBJ2-3; 7 nucleotides agree with TRBD2. V trimming: 3 bases; J trimming: 2 bases; junction bases outside the gene matches: 3. Germline CDR1 SGHTS, CDR2 YDEGEE. The CDR3 extends over 14 amino acids. This CDR3 is CASSWGGITDTQYF. CDR3 nucleotide sequence: TGTGCCAGCAGCTGGGGAGGGATCACAGATACGCAGTATTTT.

The rearrangement uses TRBV13 and TRBJ1-2; TRBD1 agrees at 9 bases. From germline, CDR1 is PRHDT and CDR2 FYEKMQ (reference sequence). This CDR3 is 15 amino acids long. With V trimmed by 5 bases and J by 5 bases, 9 bases remained unmatched. The CDR3: CASSLGQGRGYGYTF. The CDR3 bases are TGTGCCAGCAGCCTGGGACAGGGAAGAGGGTATGGCTACACCTTC.

The V gene is TRBV4-3, the J gene TRBJ1-4; D remains unclear. Germline V lookup: CDR1 LGHNA, CDR2 YSLEER. This CDR3 is 13 amino acids long. V lost 2 bases, J lost 4 bases, and 5 bases lay in between. The CDR3 DNA reads TGCGCCAGCAGCCAAATAGATAATGAAAAACTGTTTTTT. Encoded protein: CASSQIDNEKLFF.

The chain joins TRBV29-1 to TRBJ2-7, with a weak D call TRBD2 (5 bases). The CDR3 runs to 11 residues. Germline CDR1 is SQVTM and CDR2 is ANQGSEA. The V gene lost 7 bases and the J gene lost 2 bases, with 9 bases spanning the gap. CDR3 nucleotides: TGCAGCGCTTGGGGAGCCTACGAGCAGTACTTC. Its protein product is CSAWGAYEQYF.

The chain recombines TRBV5-5 with TRBJ2-5; D possibly corresponds to TRBD1 (5 bases). This CDR3 spans 14 amino acids. Germline assignment: CDR1 SGHKS and CDR2 YYEKEE (reference sequence). Trimming cost V 4 bases and J 3 bases, with 13 bases left between them. CDR3 loop: CASSPTGSKETQYF. The CDR3 region has the DNA TGTGCCAGCAGCCCTACAGGTTCGAAAGAGACCCAGTACTTC.

The chain couples TRBV4-1 to TRBJ1-1; D might be TRBD1 (6 bases). CDR3 length equals 17 residues. Trimming removed 1 base at V and 1 base at J, with 16 bases between. Germline CDR1 and CDR2: MGHRA and YSYEKL. In DNA, the CDR3 is TGCGCCAGCAGCCAAGGGTTAAGGGGGGGAAAGAACACTGAAGCTTTCTTT. This gives the protein CASSQGLRGGKNTEAFF.

The V gene is TRBV15, the J gene TRBJ1-5, with D hard to call. The CDR3 totals 17 residues. The V end was cut by 5 bases, the J end by 0 bases, with 17 bases between. The germline CDR1 and CDR2 sequences are LNHNV and YYDKDF (reference sequence). As DNA, the CDR3 is TGTGCCACCAGCCGATACCGGACTGCAGATAGCAATCAGCCCCAGCATTTT. It specifies CATSRYRTADSNQPQHF. Complete variable domain (other parts from reference TRBV15 and TRBJ1-5): DAMVIQNPRYQVTQFGKPVTLSCSQTLNHNVMYWYQQKSSQAPKLLFHYYDKDFNNEADTPDNFQSRRPNTSFCFLDIRSPGLGDTAMYLCATSRYRTADSNQPQHFGDGTRLSIL.

V and J are TRBV19 and TRBJ1-2; D possibly corresponds to TRBD1 (6 bases). The CDR3 contains 14 residues. Trimming cost V 6 bases and J 5 bases, with 16 bases left between them. Per germline, CDR1 LNHDA and CDR2 SQIVND (reference sequence). As DNA, the CDR3 is TGTGCCAGTAGGGGGGCTACCAACCGGTATGGCTACACCTTC. This gives the protein CASRGATNRYGYTF.

This sequence joins TRBV25-1 and TRBJ2-7; D possibly corresponds to TRBD2 (6 bases). This CDR3 spans 11 amino acids. V lost 4 bases and J 6 bases, leaving 7 bases between the germline ends. Germline V gene data show CDR1 as MGHDK and CDR2 as SYGVNS. CDR3 region: CASSVGLEQYF. The CDR3 DNA reads as TGTGCCAGCAGTGTGGGACTCGAGCAGTACTTC.

V usage is TRBV11-2 and J usage is TRBJ1-3; D may be TRBD1 (6 bases). Trimming removed 4 bases from V and 1 base from J, with 17 bases in between. The length of the CDR3 is 17 residues. Germline CDR1 is SGHAT and CDR2 is FQNNGV. The CDR3 reads CASSSLHGTTSGNTIYF. In nucleotides, the CDR3 is TGTGCCAGCAGCTCACTACATGGGACAACGTCTGGAAACACCATATATTTT.

The CDR3 loop is CAWSGQGEQPQHF. The CDR3 DNA follows: TGTGCCTGGAGTGGGCAGGGCGAACAGCCCCAGCATTTT. This chain uses TRBV30 with TRBJ1-5; possibly TRBD1 for D (5 bases). The germline CDR1 and CDR2 sequences are GTSNPN and SVGIG (reference sequence). The length of the CDR3 is 13 residues. V was shortened by 1 base and J by 7 bases, with 11 bases between the two germline ends.

Note on this clone: A junction boundary mismatches the germline segment, possibly from a read error. The CDR3 protein is CASSGESSNEQFF. The DNA of the CDR3 is TGTGCCAGCTCGGGAGAGTCCTCCAATGAGCAGTTCTTC. The V call is TRBV13, the J call TRBJ2-1, with a tentative D call TRBD2 (6 bases). Per germline, CDR1 PRHDT and CDR2 FYEKMQ (reference sequence). This CDR3 is built from 13 residues.

DNA of the CDR3: TGCGCCAGCAGCCAAGTGACAGGGGTCTATGGCTACACCTTC. Its translation: CASSQVTGVYGYTF. J is TRBJ1-2 and V is TRBV4-1; 8 bases line up with TRBD1. The CDR3 is 14 residues long. CDR1 MGHRA and CDR2 YSYEKL come from the germline V gene. V shed 1 base, J shed 4 bases, and the junction held 2 bases outside the gene matches.

The rearrangement uses TRBV5-1 and TRBJ1-4; D gene uncertain. The CDR3 extends over 13 amino acids. Germline-derived CDR1 and CDR2 are SGHRS and YFSETQ. Trimming shortened V by 5 bases and J by 0 bases, and 5 bases separated the two germline ends. CDR3 region: CASRRTTNEKLFF. DNA for the CDR3: TGCGCCAGCAGGAGAACAACTAATGAAAAACTGTTTTTT. Supplemented by reference TRBV5-1 and TRBJ1-4, the full variable domain reads KAGVTQTPRYLIKTRGQQVTLSCSPISGHRSVSWYQQTPGQGLQFLFEYFSETQRNKGNFPGRFSGRQFSNSRSEMNVSTLELGDSALYLCASRRTTNEKLFFGSGTQLSVL.